The clone carrying this T cell receptor (beta chain) was counted at least ten times. The target antigen is unknown. In germline, CDR1 is SGHRS, CDR2 YFSETQ. V was cut by 4 bases and J by 5 bases, with 21 bases left in between. The CDR3 covers 16 residues. The cDNA was produced through 5'RACE with 10-nucleotide random UMIs. TCRdb re-called the 5' RACE reads with MiXCR, one entry per CDR3 protein. The sample contains 50,000 to 60,000 distinct CDR3 sequences, under 2.5% of which appear only once. This entry belongs to a study of neurological immune-mediated disorders. Overall study findings and caveats: The multiple sclerosis repertoire cluster was not associated with any clinical or MRI feature, with the authors stating that larger cohorts are needed. Levels of TCR clonal expansion peaked in HTLV-1-associated myelopathy and reached their lowest in multiple sclerosis, under those of healthy controls. Phylogenetic grouping assigned the repertoires of 18 of 34 multiple sclerosis patients to a single cluster of related CDR3 sequences. This cluster may be a repertoire-level signature.

The receptor comes from a man aged 50-60 years with multiple sclerosis. Sequencing was done on a sample of PBMCs. This chain uses TRBV5-1 with TRBJ2-5; D possibly corresponds to TRBD1 (6 bases). The CDR3 loop is CASSESPGHILETQYF. The CDR3 DNA reads TGCGCCAGCAGCGAATCCCCGGGACACATCCTGGAGACCCAGTACTTC.